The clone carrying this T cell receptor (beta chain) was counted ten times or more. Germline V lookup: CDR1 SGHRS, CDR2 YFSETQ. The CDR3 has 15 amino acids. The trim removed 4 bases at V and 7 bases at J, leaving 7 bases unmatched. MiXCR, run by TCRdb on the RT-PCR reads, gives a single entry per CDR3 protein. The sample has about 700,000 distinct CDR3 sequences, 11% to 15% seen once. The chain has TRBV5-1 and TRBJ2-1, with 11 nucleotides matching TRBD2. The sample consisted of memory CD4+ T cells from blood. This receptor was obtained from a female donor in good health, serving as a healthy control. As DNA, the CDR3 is TGCGCCAGCAGCCTATCGGGACTAGCGGTAAATGAGCAGTTCTTC. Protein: CASSLSGLAVNEQFF.